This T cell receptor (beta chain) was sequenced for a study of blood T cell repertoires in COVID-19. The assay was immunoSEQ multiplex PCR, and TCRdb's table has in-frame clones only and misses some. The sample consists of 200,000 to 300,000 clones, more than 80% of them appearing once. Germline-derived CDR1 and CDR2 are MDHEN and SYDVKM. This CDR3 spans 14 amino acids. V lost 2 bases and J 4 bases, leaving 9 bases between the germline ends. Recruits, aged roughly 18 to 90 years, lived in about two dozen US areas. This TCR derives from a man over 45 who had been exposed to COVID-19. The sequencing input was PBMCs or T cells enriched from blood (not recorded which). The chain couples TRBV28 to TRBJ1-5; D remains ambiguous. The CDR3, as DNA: TGTGCCAGCAGTTTAAGTGGTAGAAATCAGCCCCAGCATTTT. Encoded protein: CASSLSGRNQPQHF.